Sequencing of this T cell receptor beta chain was carried out in a study of cytomegalovirus exposure and HLA in healthy donors. PCR amplification relied on 60 Vbeta primers (plus 13 Jbeta primers). The table came from immunoSEQ multiplex PCR; TCRdb's copy has only in-frame clones and leaves some out. The sample shows tens of thousands of clones, about 85% of them seen only once. The germline V gene has CDR1 SGDLS and CDR2 YYNGEE. V gave up 0 bases and J gave up 1 base, with 9 bases separating them. The CDR3 totals 15 residues. The sample consisted of PBMCs. This clonotype was sampled from a girl aged 2-10 years in good health and CMV-seropositive. The genes are TRBV9 and TRBJ2-3; D possibly corresponds to TRBD1 (6 bases). The CDR3 DNA reads as TGTGCCAGCAGCGTAGCTGGGACACGCACAGATACGCAGTATTTT. Protein product: CASSVAGTRTDTQYF.